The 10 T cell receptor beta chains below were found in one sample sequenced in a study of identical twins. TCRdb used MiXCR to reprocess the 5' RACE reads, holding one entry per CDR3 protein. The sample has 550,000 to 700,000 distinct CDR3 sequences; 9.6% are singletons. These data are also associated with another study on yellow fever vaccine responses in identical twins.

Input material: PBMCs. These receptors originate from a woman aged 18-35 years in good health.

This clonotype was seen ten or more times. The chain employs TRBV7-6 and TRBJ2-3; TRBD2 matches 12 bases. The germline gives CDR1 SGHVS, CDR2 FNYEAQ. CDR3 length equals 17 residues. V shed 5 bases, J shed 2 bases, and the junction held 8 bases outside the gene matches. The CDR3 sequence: CASSPRLAGGHTDTQYF. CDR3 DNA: TGTGCCAGCAGCCCGAGGCTAGCGGGAGGGCACACAGATACGCAGTATTTT.

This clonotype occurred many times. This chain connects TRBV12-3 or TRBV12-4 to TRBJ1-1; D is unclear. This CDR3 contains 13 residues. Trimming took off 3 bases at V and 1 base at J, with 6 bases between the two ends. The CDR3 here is CASSLGSNTEAFF. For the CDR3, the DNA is TGTGCCAGCAGTTTGGGGTCGAACACTGAAGCTTTCTTT.

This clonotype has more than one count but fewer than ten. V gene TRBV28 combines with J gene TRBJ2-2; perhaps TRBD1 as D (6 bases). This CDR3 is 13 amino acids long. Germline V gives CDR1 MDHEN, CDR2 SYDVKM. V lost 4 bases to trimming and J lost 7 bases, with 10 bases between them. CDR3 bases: TGTGCCAGCAGTTCAGGGGAGTACGGGGAGCTGTTTTTT. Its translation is CASSSGEYGELFF.

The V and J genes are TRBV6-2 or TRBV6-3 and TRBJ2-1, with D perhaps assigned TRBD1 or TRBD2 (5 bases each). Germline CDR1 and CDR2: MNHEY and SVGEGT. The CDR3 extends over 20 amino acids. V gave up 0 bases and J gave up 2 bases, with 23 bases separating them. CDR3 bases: TGTGCCAGCAGTTACTCGATATTCGGGATCGTACAGGATCCCTACAATGAGCAGTTCTTC. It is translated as CASSYSIFGIVQDPYNEQFF.

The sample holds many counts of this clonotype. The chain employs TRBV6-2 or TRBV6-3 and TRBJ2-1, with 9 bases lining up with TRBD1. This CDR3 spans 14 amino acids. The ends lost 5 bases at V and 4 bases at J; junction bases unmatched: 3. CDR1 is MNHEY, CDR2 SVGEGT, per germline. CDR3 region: CASSIGTGYNEQFF. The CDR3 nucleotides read TGTGCCAGCAGTATAGGGACAGGGTACAATGAGCAGTTCTTC.

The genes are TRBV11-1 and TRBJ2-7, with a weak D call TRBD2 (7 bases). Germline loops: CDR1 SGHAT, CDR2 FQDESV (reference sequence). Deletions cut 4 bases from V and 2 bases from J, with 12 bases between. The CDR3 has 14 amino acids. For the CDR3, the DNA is TGTGCCAGCAGCTGGAGGGGGGGCACCTACGAGCAGTACTTC. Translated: CASSWRGGTYEQYF. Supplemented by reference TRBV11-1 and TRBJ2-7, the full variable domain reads EAEVAQSPRYKITEKSQAVAFWCDPISGHATLYWYRQILGQGPELLVQFQDESVVDDSQLPKDRFSAERLKGVDSTLKIQPAELGDSAMYLCASSWRGGTYEQYFGPGTRLTVT.

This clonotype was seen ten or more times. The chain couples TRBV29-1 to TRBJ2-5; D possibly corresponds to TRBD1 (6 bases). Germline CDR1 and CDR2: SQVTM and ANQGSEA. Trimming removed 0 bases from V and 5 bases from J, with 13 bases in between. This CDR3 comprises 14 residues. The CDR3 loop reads CSVEDQGYYETQYF. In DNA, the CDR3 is TGCAGCGTTGAAGATCAGGGGTACTACGAGACCCAGTACTTC.

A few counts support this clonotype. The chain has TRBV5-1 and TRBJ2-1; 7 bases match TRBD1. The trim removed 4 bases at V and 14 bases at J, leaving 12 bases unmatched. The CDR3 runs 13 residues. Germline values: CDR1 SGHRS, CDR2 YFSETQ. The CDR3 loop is CASSPTLGQDKFF. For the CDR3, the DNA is TGCGCCAGCAGCCCCACACTAGGACAGGATAAGTTCTTC.

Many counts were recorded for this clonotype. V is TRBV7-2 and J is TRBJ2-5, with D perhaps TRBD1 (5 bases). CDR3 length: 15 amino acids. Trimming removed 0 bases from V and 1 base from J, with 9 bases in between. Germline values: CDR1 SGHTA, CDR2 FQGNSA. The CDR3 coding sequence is TGTGCCAGCAGCTTAGCTCCAGGGTCCCAAGAGACCCAGTACTTC. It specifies CASSLAPGSQETQYF.

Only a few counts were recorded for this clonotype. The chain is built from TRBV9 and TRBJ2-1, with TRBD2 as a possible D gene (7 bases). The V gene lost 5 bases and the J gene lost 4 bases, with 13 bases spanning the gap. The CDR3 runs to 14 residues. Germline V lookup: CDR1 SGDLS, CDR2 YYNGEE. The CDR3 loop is CASRSGDNYNEQFF. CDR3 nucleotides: TGTGCCAGCAGGAGCGGGGACAATTACAATGAGCAGTTCTTC.